This TCR beta chain comes out of a study of T cells in Graves' hyperthyroidism and ophthalmopathy. Regions amplified from RNA transcripts were the TCR beta CDR3 regions. An initial round of RT-PCR targeting the TCR CDR3 relied on the HTBI primer set. One entry per CDR3 protein, called by TCRdb with MiXCR from the multiplex PCR reads. This table has 500,000 to 600,000 distinct CDR3 sequences, roughly 45% appearing once. General observations from the study: Ophthalmopathy could be told apart from stable hyperthyroidism with a 13 V-J model. Most thyroid clonotypes expanded above 0.001 were also detected in blood. Ophthalmopathy onset followed model prediction by a median approximately 5.9 months.

Clinical symptoms, serum thyroxine and TRAb, thyroid ultrasound and orbital computed tomography together formed the diagnostic basis. This clonotype occurred many times. No antigen is known for it. In germline, CDR1 is SNHLY, CDR2 FYNNEI. The CDR3 covers 14 residues. Deletions cut 4 bases from V and 2 bases from J, with 11 bases between. Sequenced input: peripheral blood or thyroid tissue (not recorded which). J is TRBJ1-1 and V is TRBV2, with a possible D match to TRBD1 (5 bases). This TCR derives from an adult woman with Graves' disease, either hyperthyroidism or ophthalmopathy (not recorded which). The DNA of the CDR3 is TGTGCCAGCAGTGCAAGACAGCCCAACACTGAAGCTTTCTTT. This encodes CASSARQPNTEAFF.